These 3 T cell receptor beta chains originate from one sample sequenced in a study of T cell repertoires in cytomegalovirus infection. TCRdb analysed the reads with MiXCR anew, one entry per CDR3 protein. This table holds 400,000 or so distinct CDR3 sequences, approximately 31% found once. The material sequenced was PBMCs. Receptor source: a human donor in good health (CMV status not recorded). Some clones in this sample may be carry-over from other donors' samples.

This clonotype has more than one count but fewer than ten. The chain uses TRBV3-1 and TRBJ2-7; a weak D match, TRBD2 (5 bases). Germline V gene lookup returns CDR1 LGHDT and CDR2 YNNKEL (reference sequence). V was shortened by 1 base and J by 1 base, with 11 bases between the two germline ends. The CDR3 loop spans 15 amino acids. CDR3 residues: CASSQGITSSYEQYF. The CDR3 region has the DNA TGTGCCAGCAGCCAAGGCATCACTAGTTCCTACGAGCAGTACTTC.

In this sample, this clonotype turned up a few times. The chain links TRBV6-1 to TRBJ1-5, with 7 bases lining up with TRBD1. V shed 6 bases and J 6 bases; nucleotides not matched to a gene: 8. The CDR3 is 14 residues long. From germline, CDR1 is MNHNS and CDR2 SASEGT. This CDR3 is CASRDKGAGQPQHF. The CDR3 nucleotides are TGTGCCAGCAGAGACAAGGGGGCAGGTCAGCCCCAGCATTTT.

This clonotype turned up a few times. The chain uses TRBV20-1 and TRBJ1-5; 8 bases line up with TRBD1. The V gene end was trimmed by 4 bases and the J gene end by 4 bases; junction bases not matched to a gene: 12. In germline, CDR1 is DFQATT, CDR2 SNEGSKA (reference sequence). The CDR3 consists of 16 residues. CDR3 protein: CSATHTTDRVNQPQHF. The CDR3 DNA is TGCAGTGCTACACATACCACGGACAGGGTAAATCAGCCCCAGCATTTT.